Following are 21 T cell receptor beta chains from one sample sequenced in a study of shared clonotypes between healthy human individuals. Here immunoSEQ multiplex PCR was the method, and the copy in TCRdb shows in-frame clones only, minus some. The repertoire holds roughly 2.2 million clones, with 80% to 95% as singletons. Sequenced material: naive CD4+ T cells from PBMCs. Subset reported: CD45RA+ positively selected. These TCRs come from a man aged 18 to 30 in good health. Some clones in this sample may be carry-over from other donors' samples.

The chain has TRBV19 and TRBJ2-3, with a tentative D call TRBD2 (5 bases). The CDR3 spans 14 residues. CDR1 and CDR2 from the germline V gene are LNHDA and SQIVND (reference sequence). Trimming removed 6 bases at V and 0 bases at J, with 10 bases between. For the CDR3, the DNA is TGTGCCAGTAGCACAGAGCGGAGCACAGATACGCAGTATTTT. Protein sequence: CASSTERSTDTQYF.

This chain connects TRBV5-1 to TRBJ1-4; D ambiguous. Trimming pared 2 bases from V and 7 bases from J, leaving 18 bases between. The CDR3 covers 16 residues. Germline V gene sequence: CDR1 SGHRS, CDR2 YFSETQ. CDR3 coding DNA: TGCGCCAGCAGCTTAGAGGTCGCGTCCGCCCGTGAAAAACTGTTTTTT. Protein sequence: CASSLEVASAREKLFF.

This CDR3 is CASSLPGSRRETQYF. CDR3 DNA: TGTGCCAGCAGCTTGCCCGGGTCCAGGCGTGAGACCCAGTACTTC. V is TRBV5-6 and J is TRBJ2-5; D gene unclear. The CDR3 has 15 amino acids. Between the trimmed V and J ends, which lost 1 base and 5 bases, there was a span of 15 bases. The germline V gene has CDR1 SGHDT and CDR2 YYEEEE.

The V call is TRBV7-2, the J call TRBJ2-3, with 8 bases aligning to TRBD2. The germline CDR1 and CDR2 sequences are SGHTA and FQGNSA. V shed 3 bases and J 2 bases; nucleotides not matched to a gene: 7. CDR3 size: 16 residues. Here the CDR3 reads CASSFSLAEYTDTQYF. The CDR3 coding sequence is TGTGCCAGCAGCTTCTCACTAGCGGAGTACACAGATACGCAGTATTTT.

Only one count was recorded for this clone. This chain connects TRBV18 to TRBJ1-2; D gene ambiguous. Germline-derived CDR1 and CDR2 are KGHSH and LQKENI. V dropped 2 bases and J dropped 6 bases, with 13 bases sitting between them. CDR3 length: 14 residues. For the CDR3, the DNA is TGTGCCAGCTCACCAAGCTCCACAGCTGATGGCTACACCTTC. Translation: CASSPSSTADGYTF.

The V and J genes are TRBV30 and TRBJ1-5; D uncertain. Germline assignment: CDR1 GTSNPN and CDR2 SVGIG (reference sequence). V dropped 0 bases and J dropped 7 bases, with 16 bases sitting between them. The CDR3 is 15 amino acids. The CDR3, as DNA: TGTGCCTGGAGTGTCATCGGCGGGCGTAAGCAGCCCCAGCATTTT. Translated: CAWSVIGGRKQPQHF.

A note on this clone: Other nucleotide sequences from this sample produce the same CDR3. The chain recombines TRBV9 with TRBJ2-3; the match to TRBD2 covers 9 bases. The CDR3 is 15 residues long. With 0 bases clipped from V and 3 bases from J, the junction kept 2 bases outside the gene matches. In germline, CDR1 is SGDLS, CDR2 YYNGEE. CDR3 coding DNA: TGTGCCAGCAGCGTAGTAGCGGGAGCTACAGATACGCAGTATTTT. Encoded protein: CASSVVAGATDTQYF.

CDR3 sequence: CASAREGGTDTQYF. DNA for the CDR3: TGTGCCAGTGCGAGAGAAGGGGGCACAGATACGCAGTATTTT. The gene calls are TRBV19 and TRBJ2-3, with a tentative D call TRBD1 (5 bases). Germline V CDR1 and CDR2: LNHDA, SQIVND (reference sequence). V lost 8 bases and J 1 base, leaving 13 bases between the germline ends. This CDR3 spans 14 amino acids.

This rearrangement joins TRBV29-1 to TRBJ2-5; D gene unclear. V was clipped by 6 bases and J by 4 bases, with 15 bases between them. The CDR3 spans 13 residues. Germline loops: CDR1 SQVTM, CDR2 ANQGSEA. The CDR3 loop reads CSVGRGTPETQYF. The DNA for the CDR3 is TGCAGCGTCGGGCGAGGAACCCCAGAGACCCAGTACTTC.

The chain links TRBV5-1 to TRBJ1-2; no clear D gene. Trimming stripped 5 bases from V and 5 bases from J, with 13 bases between. There are 13 residues in the CDR3. Germline values: CDR1 SGHRS, CDR2 YFSETQ. The CDR3 coding sequence is TGCGCCAGCAGTCTACTGACGGGATATGGCTACACCTTC. Amino acids: CASSLLTGYGYTF.

This clone is a singleton in its sample. The chain employs TRBV9 and TRBJ2-7, with D possibly being TRBD1 or TRBD2 (5 bases each). The CDR3 is made up of 15 amino acids. V was shortened by 4 bases and J by 7 bases, with 21 bases between the two germline ends. Looked up from germline, CDR1 is SGDLS and CDR2 is YYNGEE. CDR3: CASSRDIGAALEQYF. CDR3 nucleotides: TGTGCCAGCAGCCGGGATATTGGGGCAGCATTGGAGCAGTACTTC.

The V and J genes are TRBV19 and TRBJ2-1; TRBD2 aligns across 10 bases. There are 16 residues in the CDR3. The ends lost 3 bases at V and 10 bases at J; junction bases unmatched: 12. Per the germline V gene, CDR1 is LNHDA and CDR2 is SQIVND (reference sequence). Written as DNA, the CDR3 is TGTGCCAGTAGTATGGTTTCGAGCGGGAGGGCAGGGGAGCAGTTCTTC. Translated, it gives CASSMVSSGRAGEQFF.

V is TRBV4-2 and J is TRBJ1-5; D unclear. Per the germline V gene, CDR1 is LGHNA and CDR2 is YNFKEQ. CDR3 length: 17 amino acids. The V gene lost 4 bases and the J gene lost 4 bases, with 20 bases spanning the gap. The CDR3 DNA reads TGTGCCAGCAGCCTTAACGGGCCCCTAAACGGGAATCAGCCCCAGCATTTT. Its translation is CASSLNGPLNGNQPQHF.

J is TRBJ2-3 and V is TRBV7-3; D not certain. CDR3 size: 15 residues. The ends were cut back, 5 bases at V and 0 bases at J, with 12 bases in the middle. Germline-derived CDR1 and CDR2 are SGHTA and FQGTGA. The CDR3 bases are TGTGCCAGCAGCCCGTTCGGATCTAGCACAGATACGCAGTATTTT. This encodes CASSPFGSSTDTQYF.

The chain joins TRBV11-2 to TRBJ2-3; D not resolved. The V gene lost 0 bases and the J gene lost 0 bases, with 7 bases spanning the gap. The CDR3 consists of 15 residues. Germline CDR1 reads SGHAT; CDR2 reads FQNNGV. CDR3 residues: CASSLDRRSTDTQYF. CDR3 sequence (DNA): TGTGCCAGCAGCTTAGATCGTAGAAGCACAGATACGCAGTATTTT. The full variable domain, in which reference TRBV11-2 and TRBJ2-3 provide the parts outside the CDR3, is EAGVAQSPRYKIIEKRQSVAFWCNPISGHATLYWYQQILGQGPKLLIQFQNNGVVDDSQLPKDRFSAERLKGVDSTLKIQPAKLEDSAVYLCASSLDRRSTDTQYFGPGTRLTVL.

The chain uses TRBV5-8 and TRBJ1-5; 10 positions match TRBD1. The germline CDR1 and CDR2 sequences are SGHTS and YDEGEE. Trimming took 0 bases from V and 4 from J; bases not matched to a gene: 10. There are 18 residues in the CDR3. CDR3 sequence: CASSLDRGGQGLNQPQHF. In DNA form, the CDR3 reads TGTGCCAGCAGCTTGGATCGAGGGGGACAGGGGTTAAATCAGCCCCAGCATTTT.

J is TRBJ2-7 and V is TRBV7-9; D is unclear. The CDR3 runs to 14 residues. V was pared by 1 base and J by 0 bases, with 7 bases between. Germline CDR1 SEHNR, CDR2 FQNEAQ (reference sequence). For the CDR3, the DNA is TGTGCCAGCAGCTTAGACAACGGCTCCTACGAGCAGTACTTC. Amino acids: CASSLDNGSYEQYF.

The chain links TRBV5-1 to TRBJ2-5; D possibly matches TRBD1 or TRBD2 (7 bases each). Trimming took 0 bases from V and 5 from J, leaving 14 bases between them. This CDR3 spans 15 amino acids. Germline CDR1 and CDR2: SGHRS and YFSETQ. CDR3 in DNA: TGCGCCAGCAGCTTGGGCCCCCAGGGGGGGGAGACCCAGTACTTC. Encoded protein: CASSLGPQGGETQYF.

Turning to this clone: This same CDR3 is encoded by further DNA sequences in the sample. This chain links TRBV9 with TRBJ2-3, with D unclear. Germline loops: CDR1 SGDLS, CDR2 YYNGEE. Trimming took 0 bases from V and 6 from J, leaving 5 bases between them. The CDR3 contains 12 residues. CDR3 nucleotide sequence: TGTGCCAGCAGCGTAGTGGGGGATACGCAGTATTTT. Residues: CASSVVGDTQYF.

The chain carries TRBV10-2 and TRBJ2-2, with a tentative D call TRBD2 (7 bases). Germline CDR1 is WSHSY and CDR2 is SAAADI. Trimming cost V 8 bases and J 11 bases, with 27 bases left between them. The CDR3 extends over 16 amino acids. In DNA, the CDR3 is TGCGCCAGCGGGGGGGCTGACACCCAGGGGTTGGGAGAGCTGTTTTTT. It is translated as CASGGADTQGLGELFF.

This chain connects TRBV5-8 to TRBJ2-7; D is tentatively TRBD1 or TRBD2 (5 bases each). The V gene lost 4 bases and the J gene lost 5 bases, with 13 bases spanning the gap. The CDR3 contains 13 residues. CDR1 and CDR2 from the germline V gene are SGHTS and YDEGEE. The CDR3 DNA reads as TGTGCCAGCAGCAAGGGACGGGGCGACGAGCAGTACTTC. Translation: CASSKGRGDEQYF.